Presented here are 3 T cell receptor beta chains from one specimen sequenced in a study of blood T cell repertoires in COVID-19. Some clones are missing from TCRdb's copy, which holds only in-frame ones; the method was immunoSEQ multiplex PCR. The sample carries about 400,000 clones, approximately 90% recorded once. Specimen: peripheral blood. The receptors derive from a woman aged 25 to 39 with acute or convalescent COVID-19.

The J gene is TRBJ2-4, the V gene TRBV29-1; D gene ambiguous. Trimming took 4 bases from V and 0 from J, leaving 4 bases between them. This CDR3 is 12 amino acids long. Germline loops: CDR1 SQVTM, CDR2 ANQGSEA. CDR3 coding DNA: TGCAGCGTTGCGGGAGCCAAAAACATTCAGTACTTC. It encodes CSVAGAKNIQYF.

J is TRBJ2-5 and V is TRBV4-1; D call uncertain. This CDR3 contains 12 residues. Trimming took 1 base from V and 5 from J, leaving 5 bases between them. Germline-derived CDR1 and CDR2 are MGHRA and YSYEKL. The CDR3 loop is CASSQARETQYF. For the CDR3, the DNA is TGCGCCAGCAGCCAAGCCCGGGAGACCCAGTACTTC.

The V gene is TRBV30, the J gene TRBJ1-4; 10 bases match TRBD1. After removal of 0 bases from V and 8 bases from J, the junction contained 9 bases not matched to a gene. This CDR3 contains 16 residues. In germline, CDR1 is GTSNPN, CDR2 SVGIG (reference sequence). CDR3 sequence reads: CAWSVGPRDRGEKLFF. CDR3 nucleotide sequence: TGTGCCTGGAGTGTCGGCCCCCGGGACAGGGGAGAAAAACTGTTTTTT.